These 5 T cell receptor beta chains were all obtained from the same sample, sequenced in a study of T cells after posttransplantation cyclophosphamide. Profiling relied on immunoSEQ multiplex PCR, and the TCRdb table lists in-frame clones only, not all of them. The sample consists of tens of thousands of clones, 93% of them appearing once. The sample comprised PBMCs. The receptors come from a woman aged 25 to 45 in good health and a related stem cell transplant donor.

The chain recombines TRBV29-1 with TRBJ2-7; possibly TRBD1 or TRBD2 for D (6 bases each). The CDR3 extends over 12 amino acids. Germline V gives CDR1 SQVTM, CDR2 ANQGSEA. V lost 6 bases, J lost 5 bases, and 14 bases lay in between. CDR3 protein: CSVGTGRHEQYF. The CDR3 region has the DNA TGCAGCGTAGGAACAGGGAGGCACGAGCAGTACTTC.

V and J are TRBV6-6 and TRBJ2-4; D uncertain. Germline V gene data show CDR1 as MNHNY and CDR2 as SVGAGI (reference sequence). Trimming pared 8 bases from V and 0 bases from J, leaving 14 bases between. CDR3 length: 15 amino acids. CDR3 sequence (DNA): TGTGCCAGCGCTCTAGGCATAGAAGCCAAAAACATTCAGTACTTC. Its translation is CASALGIEAKNIQYF.

This chain uses TRBV7-9 with TRBJ1-6, with a weak D call TRBD1 (5 bases). Germline CDR1 SEHNR, CDR2 FQNEAQ (reference sequence). V was trimmed by 11 bases and J by 6 bases, leaving 14 bases between them. CDR3 length: 13 residues. The CDR3 nucleotides are TGTGCCTCAAAGGCGGGGGTTAATTCACCCCTCCACTTT. This sequence encodes CASKAGVNSPLHF.

The gene calls are TRBV7-9 and TRBJ2-6; D perhaps matches TRBD1 (5 bases). Germline values: CDR1 SEHNR, CDR2 FQNEAQ (reference sequence). The CDR3 has 17 amino acids. Trimming removed 4 bases at V and 0 bases at J, with 13 bases between. The CDR3 loop is CASSSYGAVSGANVLTF. CDR3 coding DNA: TGTGCCAGCAGCTCCTATGGGGCGGTCTCTGGGGCCAACGTCCTGACTTTC. Complete variable domain (other parts from reference TRBV7-9 and TRBJ2-6): DTGVSQNPRHKITKRGQNVTFRCDPISEHNRLYWYRQTLGQGPEFLTYFQNEAQLEKSRLLSDRFSAERPKGSFSTLEIQRTEQGDSAMYLCASSSYGAVSGANVLTFGAGSRLTVL.

The CDR3 loop reads CAWSAPSGGGLETQYF. The CDR3 DNA follows: TGTGCCTGGAGCGCTCCTAGCGGGGGGGGATTGGAGACCCAGTACTTC. This rearrangement joins TRBV30 to TRBJ2-5, with 12 bases identical to TRBD2. This CDR3 has 16 amino acids. Germline lookup yields CDR1 GTSNPN and CDR2 SVGIG (reference sequence). Trimming took 3 bases from V and 5 from J; bases not matched to a gene: 10.